The clone carrying this T cell receptor beta chain was seen only once. Its antigen is not identified. Per the germline V gene, CDR1 is MGHRA and CDR2 is YSYEKL. V gave up 4 bases and J gave up 4 bases; unmatched junction bases: 12. The CDR3 is 18 residues long. PCR amplification relied on 60 Vbeta primers (plus 13 Jbeta primers). Data came from immunoSEQ multiplex PCR; TCRdb stores just in-frame clones and leaves some out. The data contain around 190,000 clones, 70% to 85% of them seen just once; the ten biggest clones take up 0.69%. This entry comes from a study of cytomegalovirus exposure and HLA in healthy donors. Broader study findings: 87-base-pair reads could not separate some V segments, including TRBV6-2 and TRBV6-3. Later analysis reportedly placed an Asian-associated ancestry cluster below the roughly 700-donor mean in N-insertions. Highest at DRB1 and lowest at HLA-C, TCR association rates differed among HLA loci in a later analysis. Among the most significant clusters, several appeared linked to common viral pathogens in a later analysis.

This chain joins TRBV4-1 and TRBJ2-5; 13 nucleotides match TRBD2. The sample taken for sequencing was PBMCs. The sequence came from a woman in her 40s in good health and CMV-seronegative. The CDR3 loop reads CASSREARLAGGLETQYF. The CDR3 nucleotides read TGCGCCAGCAGCCGCGAGGCCCGACTAGCGGGAGGATTAGAGACCCAGTACTTC.